The 25 T cell receptor beta chains below come from one sample, sequenced in a study of regulatory T cells in long-lasting Graves disease. The authors built TCR beta libraries using iRepertoire HTBI primers and Arm-PCR of CDR3 regions. One entry per CDR3 protein results from TCRdb running MiXCR on the multiplex PCR reads. The sample has under 500,000 distinct CDR3 sequences, less than 25% seen once. Time point indicated: persistent/refractory GD, antithyroid drugs over 5 years with positive TRAb. With RNA extracted from PBMCs as input, the TCR library was made. Sequenced here: peripheral blood mononuclear cells (PBMCs), sampled when the disease was refractory, from a patient treated with antithyroid drugs. The source of these receptors is a female donor with Graves disease.

In this sample, this clonotype turned up a few times. The chain links TRBV7-9 to TRBJ2-3, with TRBD2 matching 8 bases. The CDR3 sequence is 17 residues long. From germline, CDR1 is SEHNR and CDR2 FQNEAQ (reference sequence). V shed 3 bases, J shed 5 bases, and the junction held 13 bases outside the gene matches. The CDR3 region is CASSLSPGTRSQDTQYF. CDR3 sequence (DNA): TGTGCCAGCAGCTTGAGTCCAGGGACTAGATCTCAAGATACGCAGTATTTT.

The genes are TRBV19 and TRBJ2-7; TRBD2 matches 10 bases. Looked up from germline, CDR1 is LNHDA and CDR2 is SQIVND (reference sequence). J was trimmed by 5 bases and V by 5 bases; bases with no gene match: 9. This CDR3 has 15 residues. For the CDR3, the DNA is TGTGCCAGTAGTTTACTAGCGGGAACGTCGGACGAGCAGTACTTC. Translating it yields CASSLLAGTSDEQYF.

This clonotype was observed many times. V usage is TRBV6-1 and J usage is TRBJ2-6; D gene unclear. The CDR3 is 15 residues long. Germline CDR1 reads MNHNS; CDR2 reads SASEGT. V dropped 10 bases and J dropped 0 bases, with 13 bases sitting between them. This CDR3 is CATGAQSSGANVLTF. As DNA, the CDR3 is TGTGCCACAGGAGCGCAAAGCTCTGGGGCCAACGTCCTGACTTTC.

Worth noting for this clonotype: This could be a read error, since a much larger clone is one nucleotide away. The chain has TRBV6-2 or TRBV6-3 and TRBJ1-1; possible D gene TRBD1, 6 bases. The CDR3 is 16 amino acids. CDR1 and CDR2 from the germline V gene are MNHEY and SVGEGT. CDR3 in DNA: TGTGCCAGCAGCTGGGGGGACAAAGGGATGAACACTGGAGCTTTCTTT. This codes for CASSWGDKGMNTGAFF.

This clonotype was seen a handful of times. The chain recombines TRBV11-1 with TRBJ2-7; no reliable D call. The CDR3 has 13 amino acids. V lost 4 bases, J lost 2 bases, and 9 bases lay in between. Germline V gene lookup returns CDR1 SGHAT and CDR2 FQDESV (reference sequence). Written as DNA, the CDR3 is TGTGCCAGCAGCTCCAGGAAGACCTACGAGCAGTACTTC. It specifies CASSSRKTYEQYF.

With regard to this clonotype: Since no conserved phenylalanine or tryptophan closes the CDR3, a read error is the likely cause. The J gene is TRBJ1-1, the V gene TRBV5-1; 10 bases align to TRBD1. Germline CDR1 and CDR2: SGHRS and YFSETQ. The CDR3 has 16 residues. With 0 bases clipped from V and 3 bases from J, the junction kept 5 bases outside the gene matches. The CDR3 sequence is CASSLDRTGGDTEAFL. The CDR3 DNA follows: TGCGCCAGCAGCTTGGATAGGACAGGGGGGGACACTGAAGCTTTCCTT.

This clonotype was found many times. The rearrangement uses TRBV6-1 and TRBJ2-5; tentative D call: TRBD1 (6 bases). V dropped 7 bases and J dropped 2 bases, with 14 bases sitting between them. CDR3 size: 14 residues. CDR1 and CDR2 (germline): MNHNS, SASEGT. For the CDR3, the DNA is TGTGCCAGCAACCGACGGGACAATCAAGAGACCCAGTACTTC. It codes for CASNRRDNQETQYF.

This clonotype appeared a few times. The gene calls are TRBV5-4 and TRBJ1-2; 8 bases line up with TRBD1. V lost 5 bases, J lost 6 bases, and 6 bases stayed unmatched. Germline V CDR1 and CDR2: SGHNT, YYREEE (reference sequence). The CDR3 spans 13 residues. This CDR3 reads CASSFQGADGYTF. The CDR3 DNA follows: TGTGCCAGCAGTTTTCAGGGGGCGGATGGCTACACCTTC.

At least ten counts were recorded for this clonotype. V usage is TRBV29-1 and J usage is TRBJ1-2, with 9 bases that match TRBD1. There are 13 residues in the CDR3. The germline V gene encodes CDR1 SQVTM and CDR2 ANQGSEA. The CDR3 loop reads CVGRQGEGYGYTF. The CDR3 region has the DNA TGCGTCGGGCGACAGGGGGAAGGGTATGGCTACACCTTC.

This clonotype came up a few times. This chain uses TRBV2 with TRBJ2-1; a weak D match, TRBD2 (5 bases). CDR1 is SNHLY, CDR2 FYNNEI, per germline. The CDR3 contains 17 residues. Deletions cut 1 base from V and 1 base from J, with 14 bases between. The CDR3 is CASSEVLRVGSYNEQFF. DNA for the CDR3: TGTGCCAGCAGTGAAGTCTTGCGGGTGGGTTCCTACAATGAGCAGTTCTTC.

In its sample, this clonotype was seen many times. The chain employs TRBV20-1 and TRBJ2-7; D not certain. V was shortened by 1 base and J by 3 bases, with 16 bases between the two germline ends. There are 15 residues in the CDR3. Germline CDR1 and CDR2: DFQATT and SNEGSKA (reference sequence). For the CDR3, the DNA is TGCAGTGCTAGAGCCCCGACACGGATGAACTACGAGCAGTACTTC. As protein: CSARAPTRMNYEQYF.

This clonotype has a count of ten or more. V usage is TRBV7-8 and J usage is TRBJ2-6; 7 positions match TRBD2. Germline trimming cut 0 bases from V and 0 bases from J; bases unmatched to any gene: 2. CDR3 length equals 17 residues. Germline V gives CDR1 SGHVS, CDR2 FQNEAQ. The CDR3 nucleotides are TGTGCCAGCAGCTTAGCGGGCGGGAGCTCTGGGGCCAACGTCCTGACTTTC. Residues: CASSLAGGSSGANVLTF.

This clonotype was counted a few times. The V and J genes are TRBV6-1 and TRBJ2-7; 13 positions match TRBD2. The CDR3 is 16 residues long. Germline V gives CDR1 MNHNS, CDR2 SASEGT. V gave up 5 bases and J gave up 4 bases; unmatched junction bases: 8. CDR3 nucleotides: TGTGCCAGCAGTACCGGACTAGCGGGAGATGGTTACGAGCAGTACTTC. Encoded protein: CASSTGLAGDGYEQYF.

This chain links TRBV4-3 with TRBJ1-1; possibly TRBD1 for D (6 bases). The V end was cut by 0 bases, the J end by 3 bases, with 14 bases between. The V gene's germline CDR1 is LGHNA and CDR2 YSLEER. The CDR3 length is 16 residues. CDR3 protein: CASSQDRGTTHTEAFF. Here the CDR3 DNA reads TGCGCCAGCAGCCAAGATAGGGGGACGACGCACACTGAAGCTTTCTTT.

In the case of this clonotype: A read error is possible here, since a much larger clone lies one base away. The rearrangement uses TRBV19 and TRBJ2-5; the match to TRBD2 covers 7 bases. CDR1 is LNHDA and CDR2 is SQIVND in the germline V gene (reference sequence). CDR3 length equals 15 residues. The junction had 16 bases not matched to a gene; V was cut back by 5 bases and J by 10 bases. This CDR3 reads CASSPPRVVGGDQYF. Here the CDR3 DNA reads TGTGCCAGTAGTCCCCCGAGGGTTGTTGGGGGGGACCAGTACTTC.

The CDR3 DNA sequence: TGTGCCAGCAGTGAAGCTTTAGTTTTTATAGGGGATCATACCGGGGAGCTGTTTTTT. This translates into CASSEALVFIGDHTGELFF. The chain is built from TRBV6-2 or TRBV6-3 and TRBJ2-2, with a tentative D call TRBD1 (5 bases). Per germline, CDR1 MNHEY and CDR2 SVGEGT. The CDR3 consists of 19 residues. Trimming removed 5 bases at V and 5 bases at J, with 27 bases between.

Here the CDR3 reads CASNSRQGFGYEQYF. Written as DNA, the CDR3 is TGTGCCAGCAACTCCCGGCAGGGCTTCGGGTACGAGCAGTACTTC. This chain uses TRBV27 with TRBJ2-7; maybe TRBD1 (5 bases). Deletions cut 7 bases from V and 4 bases from J, with 20 bases between. The CDR3 sequence is 15 residues long. Germline CDR1 and CDR2: MNHEY and SMNVEV (reference sequence).

This clonotype occurred many times. V is TRBV5-1 and J is TRBJ2-7; tentative D call: TRBD2 (6 bases). The germline V gene encodes CDR1 SGHRS and CDR2 YFSETQ. Trimming stripped 4 bases from V and 3 bases from J, with 11 bases between. The CDR3 sequence is 13 residues long. The CDR3 here is CASSTGLHYEQYF. As DNA, the CDR3 is TGCGCCAGCAGCACGGGACTCCACTACGAGCAGTACTTC.

Ten or more counts support this clonotype. This rearrangement joins TRBV13 to TRBJ2-5; no clear D gene. The CDR3 has 12 residues. Germline V gives CDR1 PRHDT, CDR2 FYEKMQ (reference sequence). V was cut by 3 bases and J by 1 base, with 3 bases left in between. The DNA for the CDR3 is TGTGCCAGCAGCTTTTCCCAAGAGACCCAGTACTTC. It specifies CASSFSQETQYF.

In its sample, this clonotype was seen a few times. V and J are TRBV6-1 and TRBJ1-1, with 8 bases aligning to TRBD1. Germline V gives CDR1 MNHNS, CDR2 SASEGT. After removal of 7 bases from V and 1 base from J, the junction contained 11 bases not matched to a gene. The CDR3 is made up of 16 amino acids. In DNA, the CDR3 is TGTGCCAGCATTAAATCAGGGGGCGCGTGGAACACTGAAGCTTTCTTT. This codes for CASIKSGGAWNTEAFF.

This clonotype was picked up a small number of times. The chain is built from TRBV6-1 and TRBJ2-7; 12 bases agree with TRBD2. V dropped 6 bases and J dropped 9; count of bases not matched to a gene: 3. This CDR3 has 12 amino acids. CDR1 and CDR2 from the germline V gene are MNHNS and SASEGT. CDR3 nucleotides: TGTGCCAGCAGGCTGACTAGCGGGAGGCAGTACTTC. The encoded protein is CASRLTSGRQYF.

This clonotype was detected ten times or more. The V gene is TRBV12-3 or TRBV12-4, the J gene TRBJ1-4; D may be TRBD1 (6 bases). The V end lost 6 bases, the J end lost 6 bases, and 14 bases lay between the germline ends. CDR3 length: 14 amino acids. The CDR3 nucleotides read TGTGCCAGCAGCCCCGGACAGCCCTATGAAAAACTGTTTTTT. Translating it yields CASSPGQPYEKLFF.

J is TRBJ1-1 and V is TRBV6-9; D is undetermined. V lost 2 bases to trimming and J lost 4 bases, with 8 bases between them. CDR3 length equals 13 residues. Per germline, CDR1 MNHGY and CDR2 SVAAGI. The CDR3 bases are TGTGCCAGCAGTTATCAGGAAAGCACTGAAGCTTTCTTT. It is translated as CASSYQESTEAFF.

This clonotype has a handful of counts. The rearrangement uses TRBV10-3 and TRBJ2-7; 8 nucleotides align to TRBD2. The CDR3 has 14 residues. Germline CDR1 reads ENHRY; CDR2 reads SYGVKD. J gave up 0 bases and V 6 bases, and 4 bases lay outside the gene matches. The CDR3, as DNA: TGTGCCATCAGATTACTAGCGGACTCCTACGAGCAGTACTTC. Encoded protein: CAIRLLADSYEQYF.

Ten or more counts support this clonotype. The CDR3 DNA follows: TGTGCCAGCAATGCGAAAGGCGGGAGAAGCTCGGAGACCCAGTACTTC. Translation: CASNAKGGRSSETQYF. The chain uses TRBV6-1 and TRBJ2-5, with 7 bases matching TRBD2. Germline CDR1 is MNHNS and CDR2 is SASEGT. V was pared by 7 bases and J by 5 bases, with 16 bases of the junction left unmatched. This CDR3 has 16 residues.